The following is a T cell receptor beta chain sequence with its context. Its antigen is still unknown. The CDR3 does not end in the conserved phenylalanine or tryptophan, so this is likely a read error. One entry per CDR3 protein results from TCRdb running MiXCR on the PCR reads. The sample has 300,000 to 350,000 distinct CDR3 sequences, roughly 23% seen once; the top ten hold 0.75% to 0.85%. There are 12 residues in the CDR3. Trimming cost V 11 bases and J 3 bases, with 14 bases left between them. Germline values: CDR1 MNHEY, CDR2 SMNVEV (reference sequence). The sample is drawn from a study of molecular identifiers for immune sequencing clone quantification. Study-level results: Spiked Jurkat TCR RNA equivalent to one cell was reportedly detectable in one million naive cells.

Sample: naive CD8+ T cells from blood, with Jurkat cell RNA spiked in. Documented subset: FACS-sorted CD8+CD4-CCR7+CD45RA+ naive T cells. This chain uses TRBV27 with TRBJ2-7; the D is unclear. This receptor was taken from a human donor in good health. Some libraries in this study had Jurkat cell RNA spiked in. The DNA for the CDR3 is TGTGCCCCTCTTCAGGCGGTCTACGAGCAGTACTCC. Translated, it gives CAPLQAVYEQYS.